The next 18 T cell receptor beta chains were all read from a single sample in a study of T cells in Graves' hyperthyroidism and ophthalmopathy. Researchers amplified the TCR beta CDR3 regions from RNA transcripts. RT-PCR in the first round (using the HTBI primer set) targeted the TCR CDR3. From the multiplex PCR reads, TCRdb called clonotypes with MiXCR, one entry per CDR3 protein. This table has about 700,000 distinct CDR3 sequences, about 45% appearing once. Sequenced: peripheral blood or thyroid tissue (not recorded which). All receptors come from an adult man with Graves' disease, either hyperthyroidism or ophthalmopathy (not recorded which).

CDR3: CASSRLAGNSYEQYF. The CDR3 DNA is TGTGCCAGTAGTCGCCTAGCGGGCAACTCCTACGAGCAGTACTTC. The rearrangement links TRBV19 to TRBJ2-7; 8 positions agree with TRBD2. Per germline, CDR1 LNHDA and CDR2 SQIVND (reference sequence). J lost 0 bases, V lost 5 bases, and 6 bases had no gene match. The CDR3 totals 15 residues.

As concerns this clonotype: One end of the junction does not line up with germline, which may come from a read error. V usage is TRBV7-9 and J usage is TRBJ1-4; D remains ambiguous. Germline assignment: CDR1 SEHNR and CDR2 FQNEAQ (reference sequence). The CDR3 consists of 12 residues. In DNA, the CDR3 is TGTGCCAGCAGCTTGCGCGGTGAAAATCTGTTTTTT. This gives the protein CASSLRGENLFF.

The chain recombines TRBV10-2 with TRBJ1-2; TRBD1 matches at 11 bases. Germline loops: CDR1 WSHSY, CDR2 SAAADI. V shed 6 bases and J 4 bases; nucleotides not matched to a gene: 10. The CDR3 spans 16 residues. The CDR3 reads CASRWDRGVLTYGYTF. The CDR3 DNA reads as TGCGCCAGCAGGTGGGACAGGGGGGTGCTCACCTATGGCTACACCTTC.

The chain couples TRBV7-9 to TRBJ1-1; TRBD1 matches 8 bases. Germline CDR1 reads SEHNR; CDR2 reads FQNEAQ (reference sequence). Trimming took 4 bases from V and 2 from J; bases not matched to a gene: 3. This CDR3 contains 14 residues. This CDR3 is CASSYDRGNTEAFF. CDR3 nucleotides: TGTGCCAGCAGCTACGACAGGGGAAACACTGAAGCTTTCTTT. Looking up the rest from reference TRBV7-9 and TRBJ1-1 gives the full variable domain: DTGVSQNPRHKITKRGQNVTFRCDPISEHNRLYWYRQTLGQGPEFLTYFQNEAQLEKSRLLSDRFSAERPKGSFSTLEIQRTEQGDSAMYLCASSYDRGNTEAFFGQGTRLTVV.

This clonotype was counted a few times. The chain employs TRBV2 and TRBJ1-2; the D is unclear. The CDR3 sequence is 15 residues long. V lost 6 bases, J lost 4 bases, and 18 bases lay in between. Germline CDR1 and CDR2: SNHLY and FYNNEI. The CDR3 protein is CASSDSKGRPYGYTF. The DNA for the CDR3 is TGTGCCAGCAGCGATTCAAAGGGCCGCCCCTATGGCTACACCTTC.

This clonotype was seen repeatedly, ten times or more. The chain joins TRBV29-1 to TRBJ1-1; D is undetermined. The CDR3 is 10 amino acids. Trimming took 5 bases from V and 5 from J, leaving 6 bases between them. Germline V gene sequence: CDR1 SQVTM, CDR2 ANQGSEA. This CDR3 reads CSVFGTEAFF. CDR3 nucleotides: TGCAGCGTTTTCGGAACTGAAGCTTTCTTT.

With regard to this clonotype: Just one base apart from a much larger clone, this may be a read error. The gene calls are TRBV2 and TRBJ1-6; unclear D gene. V gave up 4 bases and J gave up 8 bases, with 12 bases separating them. The CDR3 has 14 residues. The V gene's germline CDR1 is SNHLY and CDR2 FYNNEI. CDR3 bases: TGTGCCAGCAGTGTTGGCAGGAGGCATTCACCCCTCCACTTT. It is translated as CASSVGRRHSPLHF. Full variable domain (rest looked up from reference TRBV2 and TRBJ1-6): EPEVTQTPSHQVTQMGQEVILRCVPISNHLYFYWYRQILGQKVEFLVSFYNNEISEKSEIFDDQFSVERPDGSNFTLKIRSTKLEDSAMYFCASSVGRRHSPLHFGNGTRLTVT.

This chain uses TRBV7-9 with TRBJ1-2; the D is unclear. Trimming took off 6 bases at V and 5 bases at J, with 10 bases between the two ends. The germline V gene encodes CDR1 SEHNR and CDR2 FQNEAQ (reference sequence). This CDR3 comprises 12 residues. The CDR3 DNA is TGTGCCAGCAGAAGCGACGAGTATGGCTACACCTTC. Encoded protein: CASRSDEYGYTF.

This clonotype was observed a handful of times. The chain has TRBV6-6 and TRBJ2-5; TRBD1 agrees at 8 bases. The germline V gene encodes CDR1 MNHNY and CDR2 SVGAGI (reference sequence). The CDR3 consists of 14 residues. V lost 9 bases, J lost 5 bases, and 11 bases stayed unmatched. The CDR3 DNA is TGTGCCAGTCGTGGACAGGGAATGTGGGAGACCCAGTACTTC. Amino acids: CASRGQGMWETQYF.

The V and J genes are TRBV12-3 or TRBV12-4 and TRBJ1-1; D not resolved. There are 14 residues in the CDR3. V was trimmed by 3 bases and J by 0 bases, leaving 8 bases between them. CDR3 bases: TGTGCCAGCAGTTTCTCTACAGTGAACACTGAAGCTTTCTTT. The encoded protein is CASSFSTVNTEAFF.

In the case of this clonotype: A single base separates this from a much larger clone, so it may be a read error. V and J are TRBV10-2 and TRBJ1-5, with D possibly matching TRBD1 (6 bases). The germline gives CDR1 WSHSY, CDR2 SAAADI. Deletions cut 7 bases from V and 1 base from J, with 14 bases between. CDR3 length: 15 amino acids. The CDR3 coding sequence is TGCGCCAGCACCACAGGGCCTGTGAGCAATCAGCCCCAGCATTTT. Its translation: CASTTGPVSNQPQHF.

This clonotype was seen at least ten times. The V and J genes are TRBV2 and TRBJ1-5, with a possible D match to TRBD1 (6 bases). Per the germline V gene, CDR1 is SNHLY and CDR2 is FYNNEI. This CDR3 contains 14 residues. Trimming left V 1 base short and J 5 bases short, with 9 bases between. The CDR3 DNA is TGTGCCAGCAGTGAAGTATCAGGGGATCAGCCCCAGCATTTT. It codes for CASSEVSGDQPQHF.

This clonotype has a count of ten or more. This rearrangement joins TRBV7-6 to TRBJ1-1, with D uncertain. Trimming took off 2 bases at V and 3 bases at J, with 10 bases between the two ends. The CDR3 loop spans 14 amino acids. CDR1 and CDR2 (germline): SGHVS, FNYEAQ. CDR3 region: CASSLRGVDTEAFF. CDR3 DNA sequence: TGTGCCAGCAGCTTACGGGGAGTCGACACTGAAGCTTTCTTT. The full variable domain, rest sourced from reference TRBV7-6 and TRBJ1-1, is GAGVSQSPRYKVTKRGQDVALRCDPISGHVSLYWYRQALGQGPEFLTYFNYEAQQDKSGLPNDRFSAERPEGSISTLTIQRTEQRDSAMYRCASSLRGVDTEAFFGQGTRLTVV.

This chain connects TRBV10-2 to TRBJ1-1; D possibly corresponds to TRBD1 (5 bases). The CDR3 is 14 amino acids. The ends were cut back, 6 bases at V and 7 bases at J, with 18 bases in the middle. Per germline, CDR1 WSHSY and CDR2 SAAADI. The CDR3 nucleotides are TGCGCCAGCAGGGGACTGGGGCGTAAGAATGAAGCTTTCTTT. Translation: CASRGLGRKNEAFF.

This clonotype was detected a few times. The rearrangement joins TRBV5-1 to TRBJ2-5; D remains ambiguous. This CDR3 spans 15 amino acids. The germline V gene has CDR1 SGHRS and CDR2 YFSETQ. V shed 9 bases and J shed 4 bases, with 22 bases lying between them. The CDR3 nucleotides read TGCGCCACCGCCTTGGCTGAGTTTCTACGAGAGACCCAGTACTTC. Its translation is CATALAEFLRETQYF.

This clonotype was observed at least ten times. The chain uses TRBV7-9 and TRBJ1-4, with a weak D call TRBD1 (5 bases). The CDR3 extends over 17 amino acids. V was trimmed by 3 bases and J by 7 bases, leaving 21 bases between them. CDR1 is SEHNR and CDR2 is FQNEAQ in the germline V gene (reference sequence). The CDR3: CASSFMSGPVRGEKLFF. CDR3 nucleotide sequence: TGTGCCAGCAGCTTCATGTCGGGGCCGGTACGGGGTGAAAAACTGTTTTTT.

The chain couples TRBV29-1 to TRBJ2-5; no definite D call. The J call may be faulty, since TRBJ2-1 better matches the DNA end. This CDR3 spans 13 amino acids. The germline V gene has CDR1 SQVTM and CDR2 ANQGSEA. Here the CDR3 DNA reads TGCAGCGTGGGGTTGGCAGACTACAATGAGCAGTTCTTC. This gives the protein CSVGLADYNEQFF.

Only one count was recorded for this clonotype. This chain uses TRBV25-1 with TRBJ1-2; possibly TRBD1 for D (5 bases). The CDR3 length is 13 residues. Germline values: CDR1 MGHDK, CDR2 SYGVNS. The CDR3 sequence: CASGGDDGYGYTF. The DNA of the CDR3 is TGTGCTAGCGGAGGGGACGATGGCTATGGCTACACCTTC.